The clone carrying this T cell receptor (beta chain) is termed medium-sized. TCRdb redid the calling of the RT-PCR reads with MiXCR, one entry per CDR3 protein. This sample has about 76,000 distinct CDR3 sequences, with about a quarter found just once. Germline assignment: CDR1 MNHEY and CDR2 SVGEGT. This CDR3 comprises 13 residues. V shed 5 bases and J shed 4 bases, with 9 bases lying between them. The sample comes from a study of patients and donors after allogeneic stem cell transplantation. Sequencing was performed on blood, either unsorted or a sorted T cell fraction (not recorded which). The chain carries TRBV6-2 or TRBV6-3 and TRBJ1-5; possible D gene TRBD1, 6 bases. The receptor was derived from a human donor who was either an allogeneic HSCT recipient or a stem cell or donor lymphocyte infusion donor (not recorded which). It is not recorded whose cells these are; they may come from a transplant donor. The DNA of the CDR3 is TGTGCCAGCAGTAAAACAGGGAATCAGCCCCAGCATTTT. Its translation is CASSKTGNQPQHF.